These 32 T cell receptor beta chains were all obtained from the same sample, sequenced in a study of OX40 agonist ivuxolimab in advanced cancers. The library came from the immunoSEQ multiplex PCR assay. TCRdb holds this immuneACCESS table with in-frame rearrangements only. Some clones are missing; in checked studies, unresolved V genes explain under half, and the rest has no known cause. Across this sample there are approximately 14,000 clones, with 87% seen only once. 67% of the sample is taken by the ten largest. The sample here was CD4+ or CD8+ T cells sorted from blood, taken in a trial of the OX40 agonist ivuxolimab. These receptors were taken from an adult with an advanced solid tumor such as melanoma, head and neck, liver or kidney cancer.

V is TRBV5-5 and J is TRBJ1-1; no clear D. CDR3 size: 14 residues. Germline V gene sequence: CDR1 SGHKS, CDR2 YYEKEE (reference sequence). Trimming took 0 bases from V and 1 from J, leaving 7 bases between them. In DNA, the CDR3 is TGTGCCAGCAGCTTGGAAGGCTGGAACACTGAAGCTTTCTTT. This codes for CASSLEGWNTEAFF.

This chain connects TRBV5-1 to TRBJ2-3, with TRBD2 matching over 7 bases. Germline values: CDR1 SGHRS, CDR2 YFSETQ. V shed 4 bases and J 6 bases; nucleotides not matched to a gene: 8. There are 14 residues in the CDR3. This CDR3 is CASSDGLGLDTQYF. In DNA form, the CDR3 reads TGCGCCAGCAGCGATGGACTAGGTCTGGATACGCAGTATTTT.

The chain joins TRBV5-6 to TRBJ2-3; D uncertain. CDR1 SGHDT and CDR2 YYEEEE come from the germline V gene. Trimming cost V 2 bases and J 6 bases, with 7 bases left between them. This CDR3 has 12 amino acids. This chain's CDR3 is CASSFPGDTQYF. In nucleotides, the CDR3 is TGTGCCAGCAGCTTCCCTGGGGATACGCAGTATTTT.

The chain couples TRBV4-2 to TRBJ2-3; the D gene is possibly TRBD2 (7 bases). The V end lost 4 bases, the J end lost 8 bases, and 13 bases lay between the germline ends. The CDR3 sequence is 13 residues long. Germline CDR1 and CDR2: LGHNA and YNFKEQ. This CDR3 reads CASSPKGGGTQYF. Here the CDR3 DNA reads TGTGCCAGCAGCCCCAAAGGGGGGGGTACGCAGTATTTT.

V and J are TRBV7-8 and TRBJ2-7, with unresolved D. Germline-derived CDR1 and CDR2 are SGHVS and FQNEAQ. The V end was cut by 5 bases, the J end by 7 bases, with 15 bases between. The CDR3 is 13 residues long. The CDR3 is CASSPSGGDEQYF. The CDR3 DNA reads as TGTGCCAGCAGCCCGTCCGGTGGTGATGAGCAGTACTTC.

The rearrangement uses TRBV7-8 and TRBJ2-1, with 10 bases aligning to TRBD2. With 5 bases clipped from V and 6 bases from J, the junction kept 10 bases outside the gene matches. The germline V gene encodes CDR1 SGHVS and CDR2 FQNEAQ. The CDR3 is 16 residues long. CDR3 amino acids: CASSIFLAGAGNEQFF. In DNA, the CDR3 is TGTGCCAGCAGCATATTTCTAGCGGGGGCGGGCAATGAGCAGTTCTTC.

This clone was detected a few times. This chain uses TRBV4-2 with TRBJ1-5; D is undetermined. Germline V gene data show CDR1 as LGHNA and CDR2 as YNFKEQ. There are 12 residues in the CDR3. Trimming took off 1 base at V and 4 bases at J, with 2 bases between the two ends. This CDR3 is CASSQGNQPQHF. The CDR3 nucleotides are TGTGCCAGCAGCCAAGGAAATCAGCCCCAGCATTTT.

The V and J genes are TRBV5-1 and TRBJ2-3; 11 bases fit TRBD1. The trim removed 5 bases at V and 4 bases at J, leaving 6 bases unmatched. The CDR3 covers 15 residues. Germline V CDR1 and CDR2: SGHRS, YFSETQ. The CDR3 coding sequence is TGCGCCAGCAGATCCCGGGACAGGGGGGCAGATACGCAGTATTTT. Translated: CASRSRDRGADTQYF.

V and J are TRBV4-3 and TRBJ2-7; the D is unclear. The germline CDR1 and CDR2 sequences are LGHNA and YSLEER. Trimming stripped 0 bases from V and 6 bases from J, with 15 bases between. The CDR3 loop spans 15 amino acids. CDR3 sequence (DNA): TGCGCCAGCAGCCAAGATTTCGGGCCTAAATGCGAGCAGTACTTC. Its translation: CASSQDFGPKCEQYF.

This clone appeared a single time. This chain links TRBV4-3 with TRBJ1-3, with D perhaps TRBD1 (5 bases). Per the germline V gene, CDR1 is LGHNA and CDR2 is YSLEER. The CDR3 is 18 residues long. V shed 3 bases and J shed 0 bases, with 18 bases lying between them. The CDR3: CASSHKPGAQLSGNTIYF. The CDR3 region has the DNA TGCGCCAGCAGCCACAAACCCGGGGCCCAACTCTCTGGAAACACCATATATTTT.

This clone was found a few times. The chain has TRBV4-1 and TRBJ2-1; D is perhaps TRBD2 (5 bases). Trimming pared 1 base from V and 10 bases from J, leaving 11 bases between. The germline V gene has CDR1 MGHRA and CDR2 YSYEKL. The CDR3 spans 13 residues. CDR3 sequence reads: CASSQGTSGEQFF. The CDR3 DNA reads as TGCGCCAGCAGCCAAGGTACTAGTGGGGAGCAGTTCTTC.

The chain has TRBV5-5 and TRBJ1-4; 9 positions match TRBD1. Germline V gene sequence: CDR1 SGHKS, CDR2 YYEKEE (reference sequence). Unmatched junction bases numbered 6, after V lost 4 bases and J lost 2 bases. The CDR3 sequence is 16 residues long. CDR3 nucleotide sequence: TGTGCCAGCAGCGAACAGGGGGCGCATACTAATGAAAAACTGTTTTTT. It specifies CASSEQGAHTNEKLFF.

The V call is TRBV4-1, the J call TRBJ2-7; D perhaps matches TRBD2 (5 bases). The CDR3 length is 16 residues. The ends were cut back, 0 bases at V and 4 bases at J, with 16 bases in the middle. CDR1 is MGHRA, CDR2 YSYEKL, per germline. CDR3 region: CASSQESGLAPYEQYF. CDR3 coding DNA: TGCGCCAGCAGCCAAGAGTCCGGGCTAGCCCCTTACGAGCAGTACTTC.

The chain uses TRBV4-3 and TRBJ1-3; D is possibly TRBD1 (5 bases). Per the germline V gene, CDR1 is LGHNA and CDR2 is YSLEER. The length of the CDR3 is 18 residues. V was clipped by 2 bases and J by 0 bases, with 17 bases between them. The CDR3 DNA reads TGCGCCAGCAGCCAATATCGGCCGGGACCGCGCTCTGGAAACACCATATATTTT. Translation gives CASSQYRPGPRSGNTIYF.

This chain joins TRBV14 and TRBJ2-7; D is unresolved. Trimming took 0 bases from V and 5 from J, leaving 8 bases between them. The CDR3 runs 13 residues. Per germline, CDR1 SGHDN and CDR2 FVKESK. The CDR3 sequence is CASSQESYDEQYF. The DNA for the CDR3 is TGTGCCAGCAGCCAAGAGTCGTACGACGAGCAGTACTTC. Supplemented by reference TRBV14 and TRBJ2-7, the full variable domain reads EAGVTQFPSHSVIEKGQTVTLRCDPISGHDNLYWYRRVMGKEIKFLLHFVKESKQDESGMPNNRFLAERTGGTYSTLKVQPAELEDSGVYFCASSQESYDEQYFGPGTRLTVT.

The chain links TRBV6-1 to TRBJ1-2; no definite D call. This CDR3 spans 9 amino acids. The V end lost 8 bases, the J end lost 8 bases, and 6 bases lay between the germline ends. The V gene's germline CDR1 is MNHNS and CDR2 SASEGT. CDR3 region: CASREGYTF. The CDR3 DNA reads TGTGCCAGCCGAGAGGGCTACACCTTC.

The V and J genes are TRBV7-8 and TRBJ1-4; 8 bases agree with TRBD1. The CDR3 contains 16 residues. V shed 1 base and J 8 bases; nucleotides not matched to a gene: 9. Germline CDR1 is SGHVS and CDR2 is FQNEAQ. The CDR3 sequence is CASSLGPQGEKEKLFF. CDR3 nucleotide sequence: TGTGCCAGCAGCTTAGGCCCACAGGGGGAAAAGGAAAAACTGTTTTTT.

The rearrangement joins TRBV7-3 to TRBJ1-3; tentatively, D is TRBD1 (6 bases). CDR1 is SGHTA and CDR2 is FQGTGA in the germline V gene. Between the trimmed V and J ends, which lost 5 bases and 0 bases, there was a span of 8 bases. The CDR3 loop spans 14 amino acids. The CDR3 reads CASSIGGSGNTIYF. DNA for the CDR3: TGTGCCAGCAGCATAGGGGGCTCTGGAAACACCATATATTTT. Supplemented by reference TRBV7-3 and TRBJ1-3, the full variable domain reads GAGVSQTPSNKVTEKGKYVELRCDPISGHTALYWYRQSLGQGPEFLIYFQGTGAADDSGLPNDRFFAVRPEGSVSTLKIQRTERGDSAVYLCASSIGGSGNTIYFGEGSWLTVV.

The chain joins TRBV29-1 to TRBJ2-1, with D perhaps matching TRBD2 (7 bases). Germline CDR1 SQVTM, CDR2 ANQGSEA. This CDR3 region has 13 residues. Trimming removed 7 bases at V and 8 bases at J, with 18 bases between. This CDR3 reads CSADRLAGDEQFF. The CDR3 bases are TGCAGCGCAGACCGACTAGCAGGGGATGAGCAGTTCTTC.

The V call is TRBV2, the J call TRBJ2-7, with 10 nucleotides matching TRBD1. The CDR3 has 15 residues. V dropped 1 base and J dropped 7; count of bases not matched to a gene: 7. Germline CDR1 is SNHLY and CDR2 is FYNNEI. The CDR3 here is CASSEVGTGAYEQYF. CDR3 DNA: TGTGCCAGCAGTGAAGTGGGGACAGGGGCGTATGAGCAGTACTTC.

J is TRBJ1-2 and V is TRBV27; tentatively, D is TRBD1 (6 bases). V was clipped by 4 bases and J by 5 bases, with 11 bases between them. The germline gives CDR1 MNHEY, CDR2 SMNVEV (reference sequence). The CDR3 runs to 13 residues. The CDR3, as DNA: TGTGCCAGCAGTTATACAACAGGGTATGGCTACACCTTC. Its translation is CASSYTTGYGYTF.

The chain uses TRBV7-6 and TRBJ1-2; TRBD1 is a possible D gene (5 bases). The CDR3 loop spans 13 amino acids. The V end lost 5 bases, the J end lost 8 bases, and 15 bases lay between the germline ends. Germline lookup yields CDR1 SGHVS and CDR2 FNYEAQ. The CDR3 here is CASSPGGVRGYTF. CDR3 bases: TGTGCCAGCAGCCCCGGGGGGGTCAGGGGCTACACCTTC.

CDR3 sequence: CASSEGGESEQFF. The CDR3 region has the DNA TGTGCCAGCAGCGAGGGAGGGGAGAGTGAGCAGTTCTTC. The V and J genes are TRBV9 and TRBJ2-1, with 7 nucleotides matching TRBD2. CDR1 SGDLS and CDR2 YYNGEE come from the germline V gene. Trimming took 3 bases from V and 9 from J; bases not matched to a gene: 6. CDR3 length: 13 amino acids.

The rearrangement links TRBV7-6 to TRBJ2-5, with 8 bases lining up with TRBD2. There are 15 residues in the CDR3. V shed 5 bases, J shed 5 bases, and the junction held 10 bases outside the gene matches. Germline V gives CDR1 SGHVS, CDR2 FNYEAQ. DNA of the CDR3: TGTGCCAGCAGCCCGACACCCGGGGGGGTGGAGACCCAGTACTTC. This translates into CASSPTPGGVETQYF.

This chain connects TRBV7-9 to TRBJ2-5; tentatively, D is TRBD1 or TRBD2 (7 bases each). V was pared by 1 base and J by 5 bases, with 17 bases between. The CDR3 covers 16 residues. CDR1 is SEHNR, CDR2 FQNEAQ, per germline (reference sequence). Written as DNA, the CDR3 is TGTGCCAGCAGCTTAGTAGGGGGAGGGACAGCGGAGACCCAGTACTTC. Translated, it gives CASSLVGGGTAETQYF.

Comments on this clone: The same CDR3 also results from other DNA sequences found in this sample. This chain connects TRBV4-3 to TRBJ2-5, with TRBD2 matching 10 bases. The CDR3 length is 16 residues. CDR1 LGHNA and CDR2 YSLEER come from the germline V gene. V dropped 0 bases and J dropped 5; count of bases not matched to a gene: 6. In nucleotides, the CDR3 is TGCGCCAGCAGCCAAGAGGAGCGGGGGGGCCTGGAGACCCAGTACTTC. Residues: CASSQEERGGLETQYF.

This chain joins TRBV2 and TRBJ2-2; D gene ambiguous. Trimming left V 2 bases short and J 2 bases short, with 9 bases between. The CDR3 runs to 15 residues. Per germline, CDR1 SNHLY and CDR2 FYNNEI. In DNA form, the CDR3 reads TGTGCCAGCAGTGAATTTCTCAAAAACACCGGGGAGCTGTTTTTT. Protein: CASSEFLKNTGELFF.

The chain carries TRBV6-5 and TRBJ2-5; the D gene is possibly TRBD1 (6 bases). V lost 6 bases to trimming and J lost 3 bases, with 14 bases between them. Germline-derived CDR1 and CDR2 are MNHEY and SVGAGI. The CDR3 totals 14 residues. This CDR3 is CASSPQGSEETQYF. CDR3 DNA: TGTGCCAGCAGCCCACAGGGTAGTGAAGAGACCCAGTACTTC.

The genes are TRBV21-1 and TRBJ2-3; TRBD1 reflects the table's D call only, with no check against the DNA. TRBV21-1 is deemed a pseudogene. The CDR3 extends over 16 amino acids. The CDR3 here is CASSKGQGLSTDTQYF. The CDR3 bases are TGTGCCAGCAGCAAAGGGCAGGGCCTTAGCACAGATACGCAGTATTTT.

This chain links TRBV19 with TRBJ2-5, with D possibly TRBD2 on 6 matching bases. Trimming stripped 4 bases from V and 4 bases from J, with 10 bases between. This CDR3 is built from 13 residues. The germline CDR1 and CDR2 sequences are LNHDA and SQIVND (reference sequence). CDR3 nucleotide sequence: TGTGCCAGTAGTAGCGTGGGGGGAGAGACCCAGTACTTC. Its translation: CASSSVGGETQYF.

This chain uses TRBV2 with TRBJ1-4; D unresolved. V was pared by 8 bases and J by 8 bases, with 12 bases between. Looked up from germline, CDR1 is SNHLY and CDR2 is FYNNEI. The CDR3 runs 12 residues. The CDR3 loop is CASEVDGEKLFF. For the CDR3, the DNA is TGTGCCAGCGAGGTTGATGGGGAAAAACTGTTTTTT.

This sequence joins TRBV9 and TRBJ2-5; no reliable D call. The germline V and J ends were trimmed by 3 bases and 2 bases, with 14 bases remaining between them. The CDR3 has 15 residues. Germline V gene lookup returns CDR1 SGDLS and CDR2 YYNGEE. CDR3 in amino acids: CASSAMGNSQETQYF. As DNA, the CDR3 is TGTGCCAGCAGCGCCATGGGCAATTCACAAGAGACCCAGTACTTC.